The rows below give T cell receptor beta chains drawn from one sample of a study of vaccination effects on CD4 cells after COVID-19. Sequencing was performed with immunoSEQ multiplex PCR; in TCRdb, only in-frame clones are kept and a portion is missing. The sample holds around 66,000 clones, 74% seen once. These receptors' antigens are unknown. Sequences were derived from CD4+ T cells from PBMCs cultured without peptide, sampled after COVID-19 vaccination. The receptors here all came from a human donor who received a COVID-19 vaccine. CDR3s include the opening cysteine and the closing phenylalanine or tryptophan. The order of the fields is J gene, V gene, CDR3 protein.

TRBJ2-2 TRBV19 CASSMAIWTGNTGELFF
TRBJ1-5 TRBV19 CASSGQGVYQPQHF
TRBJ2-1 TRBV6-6 CASSSGTSGLNTEQFF
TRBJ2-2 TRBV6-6 CASSSTGATGELFF
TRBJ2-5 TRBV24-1 CATSDLRGHQETQYF
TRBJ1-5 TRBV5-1 CASSLGQGSQPQHF
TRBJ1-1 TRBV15 CATSRDYRVNTEAFF
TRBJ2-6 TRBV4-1 CASSQRGEYSGANVLTF
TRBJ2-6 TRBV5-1 CASSLTTGGAGANVLTF
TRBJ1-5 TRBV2 CASSDPDRESNQPQHF
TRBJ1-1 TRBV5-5 CASSLELRVTEAFF
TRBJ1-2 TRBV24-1 CATSDPGTQAGYTF
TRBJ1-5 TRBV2 CASSESGTANSNQPQHF
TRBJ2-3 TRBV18 CASSPPLGGGRTDTQYF
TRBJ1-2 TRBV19 CASSIAVGVPYGYTF
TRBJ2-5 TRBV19 CASSVRALRETQYF
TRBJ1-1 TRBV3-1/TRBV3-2 CASSPGTGWADTEAFF
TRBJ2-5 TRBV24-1 CATSDRPSKLLQETQYF
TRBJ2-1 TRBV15 CATSRDPSYNEQFF
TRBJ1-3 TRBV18 CASSLGQGRVNTIYF
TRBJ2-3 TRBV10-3 CAISKSGDTDTQYF
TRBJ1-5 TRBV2 CASSPRVVGQPQHF
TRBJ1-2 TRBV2 CASTTAPGQGTNYGYTF
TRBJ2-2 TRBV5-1 CASRAGGGTGELFF
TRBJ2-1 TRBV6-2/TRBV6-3 CASSYVVSRGNEQFF
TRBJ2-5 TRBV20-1 CSAAGTTTSYF
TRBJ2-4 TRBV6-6 CASSYAWRVRDIQYF
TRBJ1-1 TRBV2 CASSGDTNTEAFF